This T cell receptor (beta chain) was captured in a study of CD8+ T cells in alopecia areata. Notes on the study in general: The study found TCR sharing across patients less clear than in mice, possibly for HLA reasons. Sequencing of scalp samples also includes resident alphabeta T cells from normal skin. Greater clonality was observed in lesional scalp samples, especially alopecia totalis/universalis, versus normal scalp.

This CDR3 has 18 amino acids. The junction had 10 bases not matched to a gene; V was cut back by 1 base and J by 0 bases. As the sequencing template, cDNA was produced by extracting RNA and reverse transcribing it. TCRdb's copy holds only in-frame clones and misses some; the assay was immunoSEQ multiplex PCR. Seen here are tens of thousands of clones, over 65% observed once, and the top ten hold around 20%. About this clone itself: Its cognate antigen is unknown.

PBMCs were stained for CD3, CD4 and CD8, and CD4+ and CD8+ T cells were sorted. The chain couples TRBV23-1 to TRBJ2-5, with 8 bases matching TRBD2. TRBV23-1 is given ORF status, its function remaining uncertain. Sequenced input: NKG2D-low CD8+ T cells sorted from blood. The sequence came from a human donor with alopecia areata. CDR3 in DNA: TGCGCCAGCAGTCAATATCGGAATAGCGGGACCTACCAAGAGACCCAGTACTTC. Translating it yields CASSQYRNSGTYQETQYF.